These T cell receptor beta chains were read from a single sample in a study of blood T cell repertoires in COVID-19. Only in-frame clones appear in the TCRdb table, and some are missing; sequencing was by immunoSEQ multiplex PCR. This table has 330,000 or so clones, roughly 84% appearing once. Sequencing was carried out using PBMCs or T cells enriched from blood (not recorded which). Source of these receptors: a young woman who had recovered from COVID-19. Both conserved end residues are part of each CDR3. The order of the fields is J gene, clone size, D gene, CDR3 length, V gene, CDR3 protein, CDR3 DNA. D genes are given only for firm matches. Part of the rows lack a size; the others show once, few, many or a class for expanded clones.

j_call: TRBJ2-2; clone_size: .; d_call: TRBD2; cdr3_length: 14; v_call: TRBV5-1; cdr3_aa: CASTHGLAGVELFF; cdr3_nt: TGCGCCAGCACCCATGGACTAGCGGGAGTGGAGCTGTTTTTT
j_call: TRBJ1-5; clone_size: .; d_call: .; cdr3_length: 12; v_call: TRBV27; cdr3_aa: CASSLLNQPQHF; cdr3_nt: TGTGCCAGCAGTTTACTGAATCAGCCCCAGCATTTT
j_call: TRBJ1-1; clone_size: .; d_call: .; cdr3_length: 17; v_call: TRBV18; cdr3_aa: CASSPVEGPYQNTEAFF; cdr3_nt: TGTGCCAGCTCACCAGTGGAGGGGCCGTACCAGAACACTGAAGCTTTCTTT
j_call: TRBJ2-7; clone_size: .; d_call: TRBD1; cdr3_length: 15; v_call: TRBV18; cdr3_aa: CASSLPTGYSREQYF; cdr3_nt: TGTGCCAGCTCACTTCCGACAGGGTATTCTCGCGAGCAGTACTTC
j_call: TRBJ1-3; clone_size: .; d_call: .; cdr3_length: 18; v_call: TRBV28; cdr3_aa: CASSLNGGASPPGNTIYF; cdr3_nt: TGTGCCAGCAGTTTGAACGGGGGGGCTAGCCCCCCTGGAAACACCATATATTTT
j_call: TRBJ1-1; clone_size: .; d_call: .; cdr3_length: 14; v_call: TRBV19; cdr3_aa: CASSAHRTFFEAFF; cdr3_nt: TGTGCCAGTAGTGCCCATCGGACATTCTTTGAAGCTTTCTTT
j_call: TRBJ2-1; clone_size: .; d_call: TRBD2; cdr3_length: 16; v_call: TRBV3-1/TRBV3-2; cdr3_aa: CASSQVGTSGNNEQFF; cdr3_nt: TGTGCCAGCAGCCAAGTCGGGACTAGCGGGAACAATGAGCAGTTCTTC
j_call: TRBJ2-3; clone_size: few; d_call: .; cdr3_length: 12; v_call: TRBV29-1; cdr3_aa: CSVLPYTDTQYF; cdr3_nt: TGCAGCGTTCTTCCCTACACAGATACGCAGTATTTT
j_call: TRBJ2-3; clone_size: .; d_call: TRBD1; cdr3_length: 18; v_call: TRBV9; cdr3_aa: CASSPQRTGGFGTDTQYF; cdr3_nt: TGTGCCAGCAGCCCACAAAGGACAGGGGGGTTTGGCACAGATACGCAGTATTTT
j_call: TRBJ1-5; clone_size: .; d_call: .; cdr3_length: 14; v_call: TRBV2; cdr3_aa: CASSDGVRAQPQHF; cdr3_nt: TGTGCCAGCAGTGACGGGGTGAGGGCTCAGCCCCAGCATTTT
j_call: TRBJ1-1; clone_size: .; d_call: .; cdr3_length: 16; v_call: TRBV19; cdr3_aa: CASSLGHGGGGLEAFF; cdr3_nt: TGTGCCAGTAGCCTAGGGCACGGCGGGGGAGGGCTGGAAGCTTTCTTT
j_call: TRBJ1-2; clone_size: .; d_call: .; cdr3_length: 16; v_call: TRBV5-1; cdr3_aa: CASSVEGQPGNYGYTF; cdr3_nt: TGCGCCAGCAGCGTGGAGGGGCAGCCAGGGAACTATGGCTACACCTTC
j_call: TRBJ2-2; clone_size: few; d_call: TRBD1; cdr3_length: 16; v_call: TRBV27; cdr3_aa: CASTPRTGGRTGELFF; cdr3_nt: TGTGCCAGCACGCCCCGGACAGGGGGCCGGACCGGGGAGCTGTTTTTT
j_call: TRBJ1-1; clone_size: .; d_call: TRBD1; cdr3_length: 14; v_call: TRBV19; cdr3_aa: CASSKWTGKTEAFF; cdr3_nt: TGTGCCAGTAGTAAGTGGACAGGCAAAACTGAAGCTTTCTTT
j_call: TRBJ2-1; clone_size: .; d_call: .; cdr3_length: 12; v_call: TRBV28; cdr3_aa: CASSLPRNEQFF; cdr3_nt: TGTGCCAGCAGTTTACCCCGGAATGAGCAGTTCTTC
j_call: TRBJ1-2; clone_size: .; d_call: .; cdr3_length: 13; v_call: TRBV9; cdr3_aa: CASSVGQDYGYTF; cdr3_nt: TGTGCCAGCAGCGTAGGGCAGGACTATGGCTACACCTTC
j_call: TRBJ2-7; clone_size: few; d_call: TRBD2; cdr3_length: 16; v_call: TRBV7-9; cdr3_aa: CASSLGELAERHEQYF; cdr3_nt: TGTGCCAGCAGCTTAGGTGAGCTAGCGGAGCGGCACGAGCAGTACTTC
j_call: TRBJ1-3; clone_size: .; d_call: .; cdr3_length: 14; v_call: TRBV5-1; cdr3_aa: CASSLGASGNTIYF; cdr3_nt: TGCGCCAGCAGCTTAGGGGCCTCTGGAAACACCATATATTTT
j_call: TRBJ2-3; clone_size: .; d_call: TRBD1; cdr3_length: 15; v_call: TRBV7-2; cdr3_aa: CASSSRTGVADTQYF; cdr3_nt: TGTGCCAGCAGCTCCCGGACAGGGGTCGCAGATACGCAGTATTTT
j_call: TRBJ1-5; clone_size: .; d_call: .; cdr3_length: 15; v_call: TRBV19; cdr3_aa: CASSTSGGGSQPQHF; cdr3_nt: TGTGCCAGTAGTACATCGGGAGGGGGTAGCCAGCCCCAGCATTTT
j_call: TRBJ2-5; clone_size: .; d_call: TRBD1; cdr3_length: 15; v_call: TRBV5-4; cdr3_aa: CASSLTGGTQETQYF; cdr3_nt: TGTGCCAGCAGCTTAACAGGGGGAACCCAAGAGACCCAGTACTTC
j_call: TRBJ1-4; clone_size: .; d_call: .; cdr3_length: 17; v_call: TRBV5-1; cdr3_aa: CASSQESLAGWNEKLFF; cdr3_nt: TGCGCCAGCAGTCAAGAATCGTTGGCAGGGTGGAACGAAAAACTGTTTTTT
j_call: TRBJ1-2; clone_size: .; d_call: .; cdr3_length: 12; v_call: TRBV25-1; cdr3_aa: CASSEWRGGYTF; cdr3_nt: TGTGCCAGCAGTGAATGGAGGGGTGGCTACACCTTC
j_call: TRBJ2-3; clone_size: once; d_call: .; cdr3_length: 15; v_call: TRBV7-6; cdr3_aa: CASSTSLDNTDTQYF; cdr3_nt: TGTGCCAGCAGCACCAGTTTGGACAACACAGATACGCAGTATTTT
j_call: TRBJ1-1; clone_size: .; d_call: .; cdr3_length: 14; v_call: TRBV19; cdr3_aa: CASRVLRGRTEAFF; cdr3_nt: TGTGCCAGTAGGGTTTTACGTGGGCGCACTGAAGCTTTCTTT
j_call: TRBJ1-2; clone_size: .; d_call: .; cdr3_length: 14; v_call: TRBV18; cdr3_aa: CASSPDSTNYGYTF; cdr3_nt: TGTGCCAGCTCACCGGACAGCACTAACTATGGCTACACCTTC
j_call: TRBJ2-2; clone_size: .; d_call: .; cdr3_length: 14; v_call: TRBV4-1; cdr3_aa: CASSLRDTTGELFF; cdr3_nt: TGCGCCAGCAGCCTCCGGGACACCACCGGGGAGCTGTTTTTT
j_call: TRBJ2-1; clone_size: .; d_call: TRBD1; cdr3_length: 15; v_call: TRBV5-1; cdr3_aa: CASSAGTGPYNEQFF; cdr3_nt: TGCGCCAGCAGCGCGGGGACAGGGCCCTACAATGAGCAGTTCTTC
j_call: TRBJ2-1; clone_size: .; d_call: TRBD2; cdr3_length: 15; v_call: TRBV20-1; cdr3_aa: CSASLGGRGYNEQFF; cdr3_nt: TGCAGTGCTAGTCTAGGCGGGAGGGGCTACAATGAGCAGTTCTTC
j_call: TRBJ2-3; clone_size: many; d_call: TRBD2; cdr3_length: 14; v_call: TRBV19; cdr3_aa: CASGGLAGTDTQYF; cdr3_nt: TGTGCCAGTGGAGGACTAGCGGGAACAGATACGCAGTATTTT
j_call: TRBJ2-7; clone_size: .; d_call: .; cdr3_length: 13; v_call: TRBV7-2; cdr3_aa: CASSLVTGHEQYF; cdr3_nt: TGTGCCAGCAGCTTAGTGACAGGACACGAGCAGTACTTC
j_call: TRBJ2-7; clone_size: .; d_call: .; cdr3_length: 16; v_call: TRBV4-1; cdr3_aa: CASSQEGVVGSYEQYF; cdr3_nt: TGCGCCAGCAGCCAAGAGGGAGTAGTAGGGTCCTACGAGCAGTACTTC
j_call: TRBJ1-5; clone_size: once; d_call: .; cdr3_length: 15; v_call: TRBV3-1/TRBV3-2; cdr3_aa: CASSQSPLGNQPQHF; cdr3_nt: TGTGCCAGCAGCCAATCTCCACTAGGGAATCAGCCCCAGCATTTT
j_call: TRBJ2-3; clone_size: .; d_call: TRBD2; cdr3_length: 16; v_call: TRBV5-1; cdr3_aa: CASSLGVAGFTDTQYF; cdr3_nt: TGCGCCAGCAGCTTGGGGGTAGCGGGGTTTACAGATACGCAGTATTTT
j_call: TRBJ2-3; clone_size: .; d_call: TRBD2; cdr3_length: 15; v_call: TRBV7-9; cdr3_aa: CASSLAGGRGDTQYF; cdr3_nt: TGTGCCAGCAGTCTAGCGGGGGGGCGCGGAGATACGCAGTATTTT
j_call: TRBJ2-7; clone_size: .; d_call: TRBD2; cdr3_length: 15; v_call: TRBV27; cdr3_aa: CASSFSSGASYEQYF; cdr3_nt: TGTGCCAGCAGTTTCTCTAGCGGGGCCTCCTACGAGCAGTACTTC
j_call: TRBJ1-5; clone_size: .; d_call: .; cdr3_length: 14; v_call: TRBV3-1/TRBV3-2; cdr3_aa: CASSGAGVGQPQHF; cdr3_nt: TGTGCCAGCAGTGGGGCAGGGGTTGGTCAGCCCCAGCATTTT